This is a list of T cell receptor beta chains from one sample in a study of Graves' ophthalmopathy and Graves' hyperthyroidism. MiXCR, applied by TCRdb to the multiplex PCR reads, yields one record per CDR3 protein. The repertoire includes about 410,000 distinct CDR3 sequences, around 18% of them detected once, and around 1.4% sits in the top ten. Sequenced sample: peripheral blood. These receptors were collected from a woman between 18 and 29 years old with Graves' ophthalmopathy. Each CDR3 is given with its conserved first and last residue. The D gene is left open where the match is weak. The size of a clone is reported for some rows only, either as once, few or many, or as a class for expanded clones.

>TRBV7-9|.|many|TRBJ1-1
CASSLYATEAFF
TGTGCCAGCAGCTTATACGCGACTGAAGCTTTCTTT
>TRBV11-2|.|many|TRBJ1-1
CASSLTPEAFF
TGTGCCAGCAGTTTAACACCCGAAGCTTTCTTT
>TRBV6-5|TRBD1|.|TRBJ2-5
CASSYRDRGWETQYF
TGTGCCAGCAGTTACCGGGACAGGGGGTGGGAGACCCAGTACTTC
>TRBV5-1|.|many|TRBJ1-2
CASSHGTVAYGYTF
TGCGCCAGCAGCCATGGGACGGTGGCATATGGCTACACCTTC
>TRBV6-2/TRBV6-3|TRBD2|.|TRBJ2-7
CASSYSPGGTSGRLYEQYF
TGTGCCAGCAGTTACTCCCCCGGGGGGACTAGCGGGAGGTTGTACGAGCAGTACTTC
>TRBV20-1|TRBD1|many|TRBJ1-6
CSASPDRRRANSPLHF
TGCAGTGCTAGCCCGGACAGGCGCAGGGCGAATTCACCCCTCCACTTT
>TRBV28|TRBD2|.|TRBJ2-7
CASRTLGGDLYEQYF
TGTGCCAGCAGGACCTTGGGGGGGGACCTCTACGAGCAGTACTTC
>TRBV12-3/TRBV12-4|.|many|TRBJ2-2
CASGGFAGELFF
TGTGCCAGCGGCGGTTTTGCCGGGGAGCTGTTTTTT
>TRBV28|.|many|TRBJ1-1
CASRSILGNTEAFF
TGTGCCAGCAGATCGATCCTTGGGAACACTGAAGCTTTCTTT
>TRBV27|TRBD1|many|TRBJ1-1
CASSFRGMGEAFF
TGTGCCAGCAGTTTCAGGGGGATGGGTGAAGCTTTCTTT
>TRBV29-1|.|many|TRBJ2-7
CSVESVEYEQYF
TGCAGCGTTGAATCCGTAGAATACGAGCAGTACTTC
>TRBV10-3|.|many|TRBJ1-5
CAISATRDQPQHF
TGTGCCATCAGTGCTACACGAGATCAGCCCCAGCATTTT
>TRBV5-1|TRBD1|.|TRBJ2-7
CASRPGQGKYEQCF
TGCGCCAGCAGACCGGGACAGGGAAAATACGAGCAGTGCTTC
>TRBV24-1|.|many|TRBJ1-5
CATSDLMGRVQHF
TGTGCCACCAGTGATTTGATGGGTCGGGTCCAGCATTTT
>TRBV15|.|many|TRBJ2-7
CATSRDTVSSYEQYF
TGTGCCACCAGCAGAGATACAGTGAGCTCCTACGAGCAGTACTTC
>TRBV6-4|.|many|TRBJ1-1
CASSVERNTEAFF
TGTGCCAGCAGTGTTGAGCGGAACACTGAAGCTTTCTTT
>TRBV6-5|.|.|TRBJ1-6
CASSTRTGYNSPLHF
TGTGCCAGCAGTACTCGGACCGGATATAATTCACCCCTCCACTTT
>TRBV6-1|.|many|TRBJ1-5
CASSDMNAQHF
TGTGCCAGCAGTGATATGAACGCCCAGCATTTT
>TRBV29-1|.|many|TRBJ1-1
CSVAGNMMNTEAFF
TGCAGCGTCGCCGGGAACATGATGAACACTGAAGCTTTCTTT
>TRBV28|TRBD1|many|TRBJ1-3
CASTPIDRVSSGNTIYF
TGTGCCAGCACCCCGATCGACAGGGTCAGCTCTGGAAACACCATATATTTT
>TRBV28|.|many|TRBJ1-5
CASRDNYSNQPQHF
TGTGCCAGCAGGGACAATTATAGCAATCAGCCCCAGCATTTT
>TRBV6-1|TRBD1|.|TRBJ1-5
CASSGATGQGAFNQPQHF
TGTGCCAGCAGTGGGGCTACGGGACAGGGGGCCTTCAATCAGCCCCAGCATTTT
>TRBV19|.|.|TRBJ2-7
CASSIAGIQSYEQYF
TGTGCCAGTAGTATCGCGGGGATTCAGTCCTACGAGCAGTATTTC
>TRBV3-1|.|many|TRBJ2-7
CASSQDEQYF
TGTGCCAGCAGCCAAGACGAGCAGTACTTC
>TRBV11-2|.|.|TRBJ2-7
CASRFFFGSYEQYF
TGTGCCAGCAGGTTTTTCTTCGGGTCCTACGAGCAGTACTTC
>TRBV7-2|TRBD1|many|TRBJ1-5
CASSRGRQGPDQPQHF
TGTGCCAGCAGCCGCGGGAGACAGGGGCCCGATCAGCCCCAGCATTTT
>TRBV11-3|.|many|TRBJ1-6
CASRGGPNSPLHF
TGTGCCAGCCGGGGTGGCCCTAATTCACCCCTCCACTTT
>TRBV20-1|.|many|TRBJ2-7
CSAYSYEQYF
TGCAGTGCCTATTCCTACGAGCAGTACTTC
>TRBV12-3/TRBV12-4|TRBD1|many|TRBJ1-1
CASSPSSGGVVGTEAFF
TGTGCCAGCAGCCCCTCATCAGGGGGCGTAGTGGGCACTGAAGCTTTCTTT
>TRBV7-8|TRBD1|many|TRBJ2-7
CASSLSRTGPYEQYF
TGTGCCAGCAGCTTATCCAGGACAGGCCCCTACGAGCAGTACTTC
>TRBV7-3|.|many|TRBJ1-1
CASSLSRGSTEAFF
TGTGCCAGCAGCTTAAGCCGGGGAAGCACTGAAGCTTTCTTT
>TRBV7-2|.|few|TRBJ1-3
CASSPSEVSGNTIYF
TGTGCCAGCAGCCCCTCAGAGGTCTCTGGAAACACCATATATTTT
>TRBV30|TRBD2|.|TRBJ2-4
CAWSQLAGENIQYF
TGTGCCTGGAGTCAACTAGCGGGAGAAAACATTCAGTACTTC
>TRBV28|.|many|TRBJ1-5
CASSAHLAGGNQPQHF
TGTGCCAGCAGTGCTCACTTGGCAGGGGGCAATCAGCCCCAGCATTTT
>TRBV6-1|.|many|TRBJ1-1
CASSEGPAIHLDTEAFF
TGTGCCAGCAGTGAAGGGCCCGCGATACATTTGGACACTGAAGCTTTCTTT
>TRBV29-1|.|many|TRBJ2-7
CSVVSGRDEQYF
TGCAGCGTTGTCTCCGGCCGAGACGAGCAGTACTTC
>TRBV27|.|many|TRBJ1-2
CASSLSGEQGVGYTF
TGTGCCAGCAGTTTATCCGGGGAACAGGGAGTTGGCTACACCTTC
>TRBV30|TRBD1|many|TRBJ2-7
CAWSAGTGASYEQYF
TGTGCCTGGAGTGCCGGGACAGGGGCTTCCTACGAGCAGTACTTC
>TRBV30|.|many|TRBJ2-4
CAWSVPAGPKYF
TGTGCCTGGAGTGTACCAGCGGGTCCAAAATACTTC
>TRBV11-3|.|many|TRBJ2-6
CASSLVRALVGSSGANVLTF
TGTGCCAGCAGCTTAGTAAGGGCCCTCGTGGGGTCCTCTGGGGCCAACGTCCTGACTTTC
>TRBV6-1|.|many|TRBJ1-1
CASRADGTILTEAFF
TGTGCCAGCAGGGCGGACGGGACAATTCTAACTGAAGCTTTCTTT
>TRBV11-3|.|.|TRBJ2-5
CASSLEWKTQYF
TGTGCCAGCAGCTTAGAGTGGAAGACCCAGTACTTC
>TRBV5-1|.|many|TRBJ1-3
CASSISRASGNTIYF
TGCGCCAGCAGTATTTCCAGGGCCTCTGGAAACACCATATATTTT
>TRBV24-1|.|many|TRBJ1-1
CATSDLLGPSNTEAFF
TGTGCCACCAGTGATTTGTTAGGTCCTTCGAACACTGAAGCTTTCTTT
>TRBV28|.|.|TRBJ2-5
CASSLTPGSQETQYF
TGTGCCAGCAGTCTCACCCCGGGCTCACAAGAGACCCAGTACTTC